This T cell receptor (beta chain) was identified during a study of T cell responses to AZD1222 COVID-19 vaccine. Study-wide results and caveats: No day 14 peak samples; only post-peak repertoires were characterized. The study found Spike-specific TCR breadth and depth rose after two AZD1222 doses.

The method was immunoSEQ multiplex PCR; TCRdb's version includes in-frame clones alone and lacks a portion of them. The table lists over 50,000 clones, about 80% of them singletons, with just under 5% in the top ten. In regard to this clone: Antigen unknown. The sample contains more than one DNA sequence encoding this CDR3.

Material: peripheral blood, obtained 28 days after the second AZD1222 dose. The sequence derives from an adult who received the AZD1222 COVID-19 vaccine.

In nucleotides, the CDR3 is TGTGCCAGCAGTCTATCAGCAGGGGGTAGTTCACCCCTCCACTTT. The encoded protein is CASSLSAGGSSPLHF. The rearrangement joins TRBV28 to TRBJ1-6; 7 bases line up with TRBD1. Germline assignment: CDR1 MDHEN and CDR2 SYDVKM. This CDR3 has 15 amino acids. V was pared by 5 bases and J by 9 bases, with 10 bases of the junction left unmatched.